The clone carrying this TCR beta chain has ten or more counts. RNA transcripts were the source from which TCR beta CDR3 regions were amplified. In the first round, RT-PCR was carried out with HTBI primers, and a multiplex PCR formed the second round. TCRdb re-analysed the multiplex PCR reads in MiXCR, keeping a single row per CDR3 protein. This table holds 45,000 to 60,000 distinct CDR3 sequences, around 50% found once. There are 15 residues in the CDR3. Germline CDR1 MDHEN, CDR2 SYDVKM. V was shortened by 5 bases and J by 4 bases, with 18 bases between the two germline ends. Diagnoses were established from clinical symptoms, serum thyroxine, TRAb, thyroid ultrasound and orbital computed tomography. The sample originates from a study of Graves' ophthalmopathy and Graves' hyperthyroidism.

The sample consisted of peripheral blood. This sequence was found in an adult woman with Graves' ophthalmopathy. V gene TRBV28 combines with J gene TRBJ2-7; possible D gene TRBD1, 7 bases. The CDR3 protein is CASSPTWAGGYEQYF. In DNA, the CDR3 is TGTGCCAGCAGTCCCACCTGGGCAGGGGGGTACGAGCAGTACTTC.